Each of the 17 T cell receptor beta chains below was sequenced from the same sample in a study of shared T cell receptors in the human thymus (dated by TCRdb to the early 2020s). Library prep was done by the immunoSEQ multiplex PCR assay. TCRdb provides this immuneACCESS table in a form limited to in-frame rearrangements. Some clones are lacking; in checked studies, under half of them reflect an unresolved V gene, and why the rest are absent is not known. The sample records some 660,000 clones, around 87% of which are singletons. The ten largest clones represent just under 0.0095% of the sample. In addition, the sample was reused for a study of human thymus T cells.

Material for sequencing was thymocytes. All receptors come from a boy in the first two years of life with a congenital heart defect. Donor details come from another sample of the same person, matched by shared clones.

The chain couples TRBV7-9 to TRBJ2-1, with D possibly TRBD2 on 6 matching bases. Trimming took off 11 bases at V and 7 bases at J, with 18 bases between the two ends. In germline, CDR1 is SEHNR, CDR2 FQNEAQ (reference sequence). This CDR3 contains 13 residues. CDR3 residues: CASWGVGRNEQFF. In nucleotides, the CDR3 is TGTGCCTCCTGGGGGGTTGGTCGGAATGAGCAGTTCTTC.

The chain is built from TRBV29-1 and TRBJ2-7, with D unresolved. This CDR3 has 12 amino acids. The germline V and J ends were trimmed by 4 bases and 2 bases, with 9 bases remaining between them. Germline V gene sequence: CDR1 SQVTM, CDR2 ANQGSEA. CDR3 DNA: TGCAGCGTTGCGTGGCCGACCTACGAGCAGTACTTC. It specifies CSVAWPTYEQYF.

V usage is TRBV9 and J usage is TRBJ2-1; 11 bases line up with TRBD2. V lost 0 bases, J lost 5 bases, and 1 base stayed unmatched. Germline V CDR1 and CDR2: SGDLS, YYNGEE. This CDR3 has 15 amino acids. In nucleotides, the CDR3 is TGTGCCAGCAGCGTAGTAGCGGGGGGGCACAATGAGCAGTTCTTC. The encoded protein is CASSVVAGGHNEQFF.

The gene calls are TRBV28 and TRBJ2-5; 7 positions match TRBD2. This CDR3 has 15 amino acids. V lost 9 bases, J lost 5 bases, and 15 bases stayed unmatched. The V gene's germline CDR1 is MDHEN and CDR2 SYDVKM. For the CDR3, the DNA is TGTGCCAGTCACCAAAGCGGGATCCGACGGGAGACCCAGTACTTC. It yields the protein CASHQSGIRRETQYF.

This rearrangement joins TRBV7-6 to TRBJ1-2; TRBD1 aligns across 8 bases. The CDR3 consists of 15 residues. CDR1 is SGHVS and CDR2 is FNYEAQ in the germline V gene. The V and J ends lost 2 bases and 4 bases, in that order; junction bases with no gene match: 6. The CDR3 sequence is CASSLFDRGPYGYTF. The CDR3 region has the DNA TGTGCCAGCAGCTTATTTGACAGGGGCCCCTATGGCTACACCTTC.

The chain combines TRBV13 with TRBJ2-7, with D possibly being TRBD1 (6 bases). This CDR3 contains 14 residues. Germline V gene lookup returns CDR1 PRHDT and CDR2 FYEKMQ (reference sequence). V gave up 5 bases and J gave up 0 bases, with 11 bases separating them. For the CDR3, the DNA is TGTGCCAGCAGCCCCAGACAGGACTCCTACGAGCAGTACTTC. As protein: CASSPRQDSYEQYF.

The rearrangement uses TRBV28 and TRBJ1-5; no reliable D call. V was pared by 3 bases and J by 7 bases, with 7 bases between. Germline CDR1 and CDR2: MDHEN and SYDVKM. There are 12 residues in the CDR3. For the CDR3, the DNA is TGTGCCAGCAGTTTCCCCGGGCAGCCCCAGCATTTT. Translation gives CASSFPGQPQHF.

The V call is TRBV25-1, the J call TRBJ1-3, with D possibly TRBD1 on 6 matching bases. The CDR3 has 14 residues. The ends were cut back, 8 bases at V and 1 base at J, with 12 bases in the middle. Per germline, CDR1 MGHDK and CDR2 SYGVNS. The CDR3 sequence is CASAPGESGNTIYF. CDR3 DNA sequence: TGTGCCAGCGCCCCAGGGGAATCTGGAAACACCATATATTTT.

This chain joins TRBV10-3 and TRBJ1-5; D gene unclear. CDR1 and CDR2 from the germline V gene are ENHRY and SYGVKD. V was clipped by 2 bases and J by 6 bases, with 8 bases between them. The CDR3 has 13 residues. CDR3 residues: CAISEREGQPQHF. DNA for the CDR3: TGTGCCATCAGTGAGAGGGAGGGTCAGCCCCAGCATTTT.

The CDR3 spells CAWDRTMNTEAFF. DNA for the CDR3: TGTGCCTGGGACAGGACCATGAACACTGAAGCTTTCTTT. The rearrangement joins TRBV30 to TRBJ1-1; a possible D gene is TRBD1 (6 bases). Trimming took 5 bases from V and 0 from J, leaving 10 bases between them. Germline V lookup: CDR1 GTSNPN, CDR2 SVGIG (reference sequence). The CDR3 loop spans 13 amino acids. The full variable domain, in which reference TRBV30 and TRBJ1-1 provide the parts outside the CDR3, is SQTIHQWPATLVQPVGSPLSLECTVEGTSNPNLYWYRQAAGRGLQLLFYSVGIGQISSEVPQNLSASRPQDRQFILSSKKLLLSDSGFYLCAWDRTMNTEAFFGQGTRLTVV.

This clone was observed a few times. The V call is TRBV10-2, the J call TRBJ2-4; D perhaps matches TRBD1 (6 bases). This CDR3 has 13 residues. V was shortened by 9 bases and J by 6 bases, with 15 bases between the two germline ends. Germline values: CDR1 WSHSY, CDR2 SAAADI. The CDR3 bases are TGCGCCAGTACCTACAGGGCGAGAAACATTCAGTACTTC. Protein sequence: CASTYRARNIQYF.

This chain connects TRBV5-6 to TRBJ1-3, with D unclear. CDR1 and CDR2 (germline): SGHDT, YYEEEE. V lost 4 bases and J lost 1, with 9 bases in between. This CDR3 comprises 14 residues. For the CDR3, the DNA is TGTGCCAGCAGCCCGACGGGTTCTGGAAACACCATATATTTT. It yields the protein CASSPTGSGNTIYF.

V gene TRBV10-2 combines with J gene TRBJ2-3, with 9 bases that match TRBD2. The CDR3 contains 15 residues. Trimming cost V 5 bases and J 0 bases; bases outside gene matches: 3. CDR1 and CDR2 (germline): WSHSY, SAAADI. The CDR3 loop is CASSLAGASTDTQYF. DNA for the CDR3: TGCGCCAGCAGTTTAGCGGGAGCTAGCACAGATACGCAGTATTTT.

The chain links TRBV9 to TRBJ1-2, with 8 bases aligning to TRBD1. Germline V CDR1 and CDR2: SGDLS, YYNGEE. V shed 1 base and J 3 bases; nucleotides not matched to a gene: 11. The CDR3 has 17 amino acids. The CDR3 nucleotides are TGTGCCAGCAGCGTATCGGACAGGGCCCCCTCTTACTATGGCTACACCTTC. Its protein is CASSVSDRAPSYYGYTF.

The gene calls are TRBV14 and TRBJ2-7; a possible D gene is TRBD2 (6 bases). The CDR3 has 18 residues. CDR1 and CDR2 (germline): SGHDN, FVKESK. Trimming took off 2 bases at V and 5 bases at J, with 25 bases between the two ends. The CDR3 is CASSQRLTGRDGGNEQYF. The CDR3 coding sequence is TGTGCCAGCAGCCAACGTTTGACGGGACGGGATGGGGGGAACGAGCAGTACTTC.

Regarding this clone: This sample includes further DNA sequences coding for the same CDR3. The chain recombines TRBV6-1 with TRBJ1-5; unclear D gene. This CDR3 has 13 amino acids. V lost 0 bases, J lost 4 bases, and 4 bases lay in between. Looked up from germline, CDR1 is MNHNS and CDR2 is SASEGT. In DNA, the CDR3 is TGTGCCAGCAGTGAAGCGCGGAATCAGCCCCAGCATTTT. Protein: CASSEARNQPQHF.

The CDR3 DNA follows: TGTGCCAGCTGGAGAGCGGGAGTGATTGGCGGCGAGCAGTACTTC. This translates into CASWRAGVIGGEQYF. The chain employs TRBV6-5 and TRBJ2-7, with 8 bases lining up with TRBD2. This CDR3 spans 15 amino acids. Germline V gives CDR1 MNHEY, CDR2 SVGAGI. The junction had 15 bases not matched to a gene; V was cut back by 8 bases and J by 6 bases.